This T cell receptor beta chain was sequenced in a study of patients and donors after allogeneic stem cell transplantation. With respect to this clonotype: The junction shows a germline mismatch at one end, possibly a read error.

The CDR3 consists of 15 residues. Germline CDR1 SGHRS, CDR2 YFSETQ. Via MiXCR, TCRdb re-called the RT-PCR reads, giving one row per CDR3 protein. The sample consists of roughly 880,000 distinct CDR3 sequences, approximately 18% of them appearing once. What was sequenced was blood, either unsorted or a sorted T cell fraction (not recorded which). The clonotype originates from a human donor who was either an allogeneic HSCT recipient or a stem cell or donor lymphocyte infusion donor (not recorded which). It is not recorded whose cells these are; they may come from a transplant donor. The V gene is TRBV5-1, the J gene TRBJ1-4, with D uncertain. CDR3 coding DNA: TGCGCCAGCAGCTCCTCAATTTCTACTAATGAAAACCTGTTTTTT. Protein sequence: CASSSSISTNENLFF.